The 21 T cell receptor beta chains listed next were all sequenced from one sample in a study of blood T cell repertoires in COVID-19 (dated by TCRdb to about 2020). Receptors were amplified or captured by the immunoSEQ multiplex PCR assay. Drawn from immuneACCESS, this table holds only the in-frame rearrangements with V and J called that TCRdb kept. Clones are partly lost; checked studies trace under half to an unresolved V gene and leave the rest unexplained. The sample data list around 300,000 clones, and approximately 81% of these were observed just once. Of the sample, roughly 2.6% falls within the top ten clones. Source material: PBMCs or T cells enriched from blood (not recorded which). These receptors were obtained from a woman in her forties or fifties who had recovered from COVID-19.

V gene TRBV27 combines with J gene TRBJ1-2; 9 nucleotides align to TRBD1. Germline V gene sequence: CDR1 MNHEY, CDR2 SMNVEV (reference sequence). CDR3 size: 14 residues. J lost 5 bases, V lost 6 bases, and 7 bases had no gene match. This CDR3 is CASRGTGMGYGYTF. The CDR3 DNA sequence: TGTGCCAGCAGAGGGACAGGGATGGGGTATGGCTACACCTTC.

This sequence joins TRBV30 and TRBJ2-7; possible D gene TRBD2, 5 bases. Trimming shortened V by 0 bases and J by 1 base, and 16 bases separated the two germline ends. Germline CDR1 is GTSNPN and CDR2 is SVGIG (reference sequence). The CDR3 has 16 amino acids. The CDR3 bases are TGTGCCTGGAGTGTATCTCGGCGGGCCCGATCCTACGAGCAGTACTTC. As protein: CAWSVSRRARSYEQYF.

This rearrangement joins TRBV5-4 to TRBJ1-2, with D uncertain. CDR1 and CDR2 from the germline V gene are SGHNT and YYREEE (reference sequence). V dropped 3 bases and J dropped 10 bases, with 13 bases sitting between them. The CDR3 has 12 amino acids. Here the CDR3 reads CASSSESRDYTF. In nucleotides, the CDR3 is TGTGCCAGCAGCTCAGAGTCGAGGGACTACACCTTC. Filled out from reference TRBV5-4 and TRBJ1-2, the complete variable domain reads ETGVTQSPTHLIKTRGQQVTLRCSSQSGHNTVSWYQQALGQGPQFIFQYYREEENGRGNFPPRFSGLQFPNYSSELNVNALELDDSALYLCASSSESRDYTFGSGTRLTVV.

The gene calls are TRBV7-9 and TRBJ1-1, with 10 bases matching TRBD1. The J segment lost 0 bases and the V segment lost 5 bases, leaving 9 bases of the junction unmatched. The germline V gene encodes CDR1 SEHNR and CDR2 FQNEAQ (reference sequence). The CDR3 totals 17 residues. The CDR3, as DNA: TGTGCCAGCAGCCAGACAGGGGGCCCTGCCTTGAACACTGAAGCTTTCTTT. Its protein is CASSQTGGPALNTEAFF. Full variable domain (remainder filled in from reference TRBV7-9 and TRBJ1-1): DTGVSQNPRHKITKRGQNVTFRCDPISEHNRLYWYRQTLGQGPEFLTYFQNEAQLEKSRLLSDRFSAERPKGSFSTLEIQRTEQGDSAMYLCASSQTGGPALNTEAFFGQGTRLTVV.

The V gene is TRBV7-2, the J gene TRBJ1-2, with 10 positions matching TRBD1. Losses at the gene ends were 5 bases for V and 2 bases for J; bases not matched to a gene: 5. This CDR3 is 15 amino acids long. Germline-derived CDR1 and CDR2 are SGHTA and FQGNSA. The CDR3 reads CASSLDRGRNYGYTF. The CDR3 region has the DNA TGTGCCAGCAGCCTTGACAGGGGGCGAAACTATGGCTACACCTTC.

The V and J genes are TRBV4-2 and TRBJ2-7, with D possibly TRBD2 on 6 matching bases. Germline V CDR1 and CDR2: LGHNA, YNFKEQ. The CDR3 consists of 17 residues. V lost 1 base, J lost 7 bases, and 23 bases lay in between. CDR3 residues: CASSQGPLERGIGEQYF. For the CDR3, the DNA is TGTGCCAGCAGCCAAGGTCCCTTAGAACGCGGGATTGGTGAGCAGTACTTC.

The chain uses TRBV19 and TRBJ1-5, with TRBD1 identical over 10 bases. Germline V gene lookup returns CDR1 LNHDA and CDR2 SQIVND (reference sequence). The CDR3 consists of 16 residues. Trimming removed 5 bases from V and 4 bases from J; junction bases left unmatched: 8. The DNA of the CDR3 is TGTGCCAGTAGTTCCGACCGGGACAGGGGAAATCAGCCCCAGCATTTT. Amino acid sequence: CASSSDRDRGNQPQHF.

Note on this clone: Other DNA sequences from this sample encode an identical CDR3 as well. The chain has TRBV29-1 and TRBJ2-1; D is ambiguous. V was pared by 4 bases and J by 0 bases, with 7 bases between. Germline V gives CDR1 SQVTM, CDR2 ANQGSEA. The CDR3 contains 13 residues. This chain's CDR3 is CSVGLSSYNEQFF. CDR3 in DNA: TGCAGCGTTGGTCTGAGCTCCTACAATGAGCAGTTCTTC.

The chain carries TRBV28 and TRBJ1-1; possible D gene TRBD1, 5 bases. V was cut by 5 bases and J by 0 bases, with 10 bases left in between. The germline V gene has CDR1 MDHEN and CDR2 SYDVKM. The CDR3 runs to 14 residues. The DNA for the CDR3 is TGTGCCAGCAGTCCAGGAGGGGTGAACACTGAAGCTTTCTTT. It encodes CASSPGGVNTEAFF.

This clone turned up a few times. V and J are TRBV25-1 and TRBJ1-3; unclear D gene. V gave up 1 base and J gave up 3 bases, with 4 bases separating them. This CDR3 has 13 amino acids. Germline CDR1 MGHDK, CDR2 SYGVNS. The CDR3 nucleotides read TGTGCCAGCAGTGAATCTTTTGGAAACACCATATATTTT. Amino acids: CASSESFGNTIYF.

The J gene is TRBJ1-2, the V gene TRBV5-1; 7 positions match TRBD1. The CDR3 is 11 residues long. The ends lost 4 bases at V and 7 bases at J; junction bases unmatched: 1. Germline-derived CDR1 and CDR2 are SGHRS and YFSETQ. As DNA, the CDR3 is TGCGCCAGCAGCGGACAGGTTGGCTACACCTTC. This codes for CASSGQVGYTF.

This chain joins TRBV5-1 and TRBJ2-7; D gene ambiguous. The V and J ends lost 4 bases and 4 bases respectively, with 15 bases between them. The CDR3 runs to 14 residues. Germline values: CDR1 SGHRS, CDR2 YFSETQ. CDR3 protein: CASSDETLPYEQYF. The CDR3 DNA reads as TGCGCCAGCAGCGATGAGACTCTGCCTTACGAGCAGTACTTC.

This clone occurred once. CDR3 sequence reads: CASSLFTSGQETQYF. The CDR3 DNA sequence: TGCGCCAGCAGCTTGTTCACTAGCGGACAAGAGACCCAGTACTTC. The chain carries TRBV5-1 and TRBJ2-5; 8 nucleotides agree with TRBD2. The CDR3 consists of 15 residues. The germline V gene has CDR1 SGHRS and CDR2 YFSETQ. After removal of 1 base from V and 2 bases from J, the junction contained 4 bases not matched to a gene.

The rearrangement joins TRBV30 to TRBJ1-1, with D unclear. Trimming shortened V by 0 bases and J by 6 bases, and 8 bases separated the two germline ends. The germline gives CDR1 GTSNPN, CDR2 SVGIG (reference sequence). The CDR3 extends over 12 amino acids. The CDR3 loop reads CAWSVPQSEAFF. The CDR3 DNA is TGTGCCTGGAGTGTACCACAGTCTGAAGCTTTCTTT.

V gene TRBV5-5 combines with J gene TRBJ1-2; tentatively, D is TRBD1 (5 bases). This CDR3 region has 12 residues. Trimming took 1 base from V and 7 from J, leaving 8 bases between them. Germline CDR1 reads SGHKS; CDR2 reads YYEKEE (reference sequence). This chain's CDR3 is CASSLSGAGYTF. The CDR3 nucleotides are TGTGCCAGCAGCTTGTCTGGGGCTGGCTACACCTTC.

This clone was picked up one time. V usage is TRBV7-2 and J usage is TRBJ1-5; a possible D gene is TRBD1 (5 bases). V lost 5 bases, J lost 3 bases, and 11 bases lay in between. CDR1 SGHTA and CDR2 FQGNSA come from the germline V gene. The CDR3 runs to 14 residues. CDR3 amino acids: CASSPRQYNQPQHF. CDR3 DNA sequence: TGTGCCAGCAGCCCTCGACAGTACAATCAGCCCCAGCATTTT.

J is TRBJ1-2 and V is TRBV3-1 (or the pseudogene TRBV3-2); TRBD1 agrees at 9 bases. The trim removed 2 bases at V and 6 bases at J, leaving 10 bases unmatched. CDR3 length: 16 amino acids. The germline V gene encodes CDR1 LGHDT and CDR2 YNNKEL (reference sequence). CDR3 nucleotides: TGTGCCAGCAGCCAAACAGGGGGCTACTCTTTTCATGGCTACACCTTC. It translates to CASSQTGGYSFHGYTF.

The V call is TRBV4-2, the J call TRBJ2-7, with a weak D call TRBD2 (6 bases). This CDR3 contains 15 residues. With 3 bases removed from V and 6 bases from J, the gap between germline ends came to 18 bases. Germline V lookup: CDR1 LGHNA, CDR2 YNFKEQ. CDR3 in amino acids: CASSQDGTRGLEQYF. CDR3 nucleotide sequence: TGTGCCAGCAGCCAGGACGGGACTCGAGGGCTCGAGCAGTACTTC.

The genes are TRBV29-1 and TRBJ1-2; 7 positions agree with TRBD1. Germline V gene lookup returns CDR1 SQVTM and CDR2 ANQGSEA. The CDR3 extends over 13 amino acids. V lost 4 bases, J lost 2 bases, and 4 bases stayed unmatched. The CDR3 loop is CSVGQGENYGYTF. The CDR3 DNA follows: TGCAGCGTTGGGCAGGGGGAAAACTATGGCTACACCTTC.

In its sample, this clone was seen once. The genes are TRBV2 and TRBJ2-2; 9 positions agree with TRBD2. CDR1 is SNHLY, CDR2 FYNNEI, per germline. Germline trimming cut 6 bases from V and 6 bases from J; bases unmatched to any gene: 8. This CDR3 has 15 residues. The CDR3 sequence: CASRGRTSDPGELFF. The CDR3, as DNA: TGTGCCAGCAGGGGGAGGACTAGCGACCCCGGGGAGCTGTTTTTT.

The chain employs TRBV5-4 and TRBJ2-1; the match to TRBD2 covers 13 bases. With 4 bases clipped from V and 9 bases from J, the junction kept 7 bases outside the gene matches. Germline V CDR1 and CDR2: SGHNT, YYREEE (reference sequence). The CDR3 spans 15 residues. The CDR3 DNA is TGTGCCAGCAGCCCTGGGACTAGCGGGATCAGTGAGCAGTTCTTC. Protein product: CASSPGTSGISEQFF.